Listed here are 7 T cell receptor beta chains from one sample, sequenced in a study of T cell clonality in common variable immunodeficiency. Using immunoSEQ multiplex PCR, the repertoire was profiled, and TCRdb retains in-frame clones only, with some absent. The repertoire consists of roughly 60,000 clones, none detected only once. The specimen sequenced was peripheral blood mononuclear cells. The origin of the receptors is a person aged 18 to 75 in good health.

About this clone: The read is 3 residues too short to cover the CDR3 end, so that end is filled in from the germline J gene. This sequence joins TRBV11-3 and TRBJ1-2; 8 positions match TRBD1. Germline V lookup: CDR1 SGHNT, CDR2 YENEEA. CDR3 length: 12 residues. The covered CDR3 bases are TGTGCCAGCAGCCGGGACAGGTTAGGC. Translating gives CASSRDRLG. The whole CDR3 protein is CASSRDRLGYTF.

With regard to this clone: Coverage ceases 3 residues before the CDR3 finishes, and the germline J gene fills in the end. The chain uses TRBV20-1 and TRBJ2-7, with a weak D call TRBD2 (5 bases). Between the trimmed V and J ends, which lost 6 bases and 5 bases, there was a span of 17 bases. Germline loops: CDR1 DFQATT, CDR2 SNEGSKA (reference sequence). This CDR3 is 13 amino acids long. The CDR3 sequence: CSAQEVKEDEQYF. The CDR3 DNA, read in part, is TGCAGTGCCCAGGAGGTTAAAGAGGACGAG.

This clone was counted many times. Read data end 3 residues before the CDR3 end; the end is taken from the germline J gene. The chain has TRBV12-3 or TRBV12-4 and TRBJ2-5, with 7 bases lining up with TRBD1. Trimming at V came to 6 bases and at J to 1 base, leaving 5 bases not matched to a gene. This CDR3 comprises 14 residues. CDR3 region: CASRPTGTQETQYF. CDR3 DNA (partial): TGTGCCAGCAGGCCGACAGGGACCCAAGAGACC.

This clone was observed many times. The CDR3 end lies 3 residues beyond the end of the read and is filled in from the germline J gene. The V call is TRBV20-1, the J call TRBJ2-7; 7 nucleotides match TRBD1. Trimming took 3 bases from V and 0 from J; bases not matched to a gene: 14. CDR3 size: 17 residues. CDR1 is DFQATT and CDR2 is SNEGSKA in the germline V gene (reference sequence). CDR3 loop: CSARQAPDRTLSYEQYF. CDR3 DNA (partial): TGCAGTGCTAGGCAAGCACCGGACAGGACCCTCTCCTACGAG.

This clone was recorded at least ten times. Read data end 3 residues before the CDR3 end; the end is taken from the germline J gene. This chain connects TRBV20-1 to TRBJ2-1; 11 positions agree with TRBD2. V lost 0 bases and J lost 4; bases outside the gene matches: 8. Germline V gene data show CDR1 as DFQATT and CDR2 as SNEGSKA (reference sequence). This CDR3 spans 17 amino acids. CDR3 sequence: CSARDQTSGITYNEQFF. The sequenced CDR3 bases are TGCAGTGCTAGAGATCAGACTAGCGGGATCACATACAATGAG.

On this clone: The CDR3 is cut off 3 residues early in the read; its end comes from the germline J gene. The chain employs TRBV19 and TRBJ2-2, with D unresolved. Per the germline V gene, CDR1 is LNHDA and CDR2 is SQIVND (reference sequence). The CDR3 contains 11 residues. Trimming took 5 bases from V and 6 from J, leaving 4 bases between them. The CDR3 DNA, read in part, is TGTGCCAGTAGTCGGTCCGGGGAG. It encodes CASSRSGE. The whole CDR3 protein is CASSRSGELFF.

There are many counts of this clone. The sequence runs out 3 residues before the end of the CDR3; the remainder is reconstructed from the germline J gene. V gene TRBV7-2 combines with J gene TRBJ2-7; 8 bases match TRBD1. J lost 6 bases, V lost 1 base, and 5 bases had no gene match. The CDR3 is 14 residues long. CDR1 SGHTA and CDR2 FQGNSA come from the germline V gene. The chain's CDR3 is CASSLGTGGSEQYF. CDR3 DNA, as far as it was read: TGTGCCAGCAGCTTAGGCACAGGGGGTAGCGAG.